This is a list of T cell receptor beta chains from one sample in a study of vaccination and CD4 T cells after COVID-19. TCRdb ran MiXCR on the PCR reads and lists one entry per CDR3 protein. The sample has over 25,000 distinct CDR3 sequences, about 60% seen once. The antigens these receptors bind are not known. The source was CD4+ T cells from blood, cultured in vitro, collected after SARS-CoV-2 vaccination. These receptors were obtained from a human donor who received a COVID-19 vaccine. The CDR3 runs from the conserved cysteine through the conserved F or W. The order of the fields is CDR3 DNA, CDR3 protein, V gene, J gene, D gene, clone size. The D gene is left open where the match is weak. Size is omitted from some rows. Given values are once, few, many or a class for expanded clones.

cdr3_nt: TGTGCCAGCAGTTACTCGGACAGATATGAAGCTTTCTTT
cdr3_aa: CASSYSDRYEAFF
v_call: TRBV6-5
j_call: TRBJ1-1
d_call: .
clone_size: .

cdr3_nt: TGCAGTGCCCTGACCGCCTATAGCAATCAGCCCCAGCATTTT
cdr3_aa: CSALTAYSNQPQHF
v_call: TRBV20-1
j_call: TRBJ1-5
d_call: .
clone_size: .

cdr3_nt: TGTGCCAGTACAGGGACCGGTAATGAAAAACTGTTTTTT
cdr3_aa: CASTGTGNEKLFF
v_call: TRBV19
j_call: TRBJ1-4
d_call: .
clone_size: .

cdr3_nt: TGTGCCAGCAGTTATGAGCGGGGGGGAGCGGTCCGGAACGAGCAGTACTTC
cdr3_aa: CASSYERGGAVRNEQYF
v_call: TRBV6-2/TRBV6-3
j_call: TRBJ2-7
d_call: TRBD2
clone_size: .

cdr3_nt: TGCGCCAGCAGGCCCTCCACCGATGGTGGCTACACCTTC
cdr3_aa: CASRPSTDGGYTF
v_call: TRBV4-1
j_call: TRBJ1-2
d_call: .
clone_size: .

cdr3_nt: TGTGCCAGCAGTGTAACGGGGACTGAAGCTTTCTTT
cdr3_aa: CASSVTGTEAFF
v_call: TRBV2
j_call: TRBJ1-1
d_call: .
clone_size: few

cdr3_nt: TGCAGTGCTAGAGATATCCCCGGGGGCGAAACTAATGAAAAACTGTTTTTT
cdr3_aa: CSARDIPGGETNEKLFF
v_call: TRBV20-1
j_call: TRBJ1-4
d_call: .
clone_size: .

cdr3_nt: TGTGCCAGCAGCTCCCAGGGGGCGGGCTATGGCTACACCTTC
cdr3_aa: CASSSQGAGYGYTF
v_call: TRBV7-2
j_call: TRBJ1-2
d_call: TRBD1
clone_size: .

cdr3_nt: TGTGCCAGCAGCTTAGATCTCGTGGGAATGGAGGCTAATGAAAAACTGTTTTTT
cdr3_aa: CASSLDLVGMEANEKLFF
v_call: TRBV7-8
j_call: TRBJ1-4
d_call: .
clone_size: .

cdr3_nt: TGTGCCATCCCAAGGCTGGACAGGGGAAGGACAGATACGCAGTATTTT
cdr3_aa: CAIPRLDRGRTDTQYF
v_call: TRBV7-9
j_call: TRBJ2-3
d_call: TRBD1
clone_size: .

cdr3_nt: TGTGCCAGCACCGGGGGGCAGGACAGCCAGCCCCAGCATTTT
cdr3_aa: CASTGGQDSQPQHF
v_call: TRBV6-1
j_call: TRBJ1-5
d_call: .
clone_size: .

cdr3_nt: TGTGCCAGTAGTATCCGGGGGGGGGAGACCCAGTACTTC
cdr3_aa: CASSIRGGETQYF
v_call: TRBV19
j_call: TRBJ2-5
d_call: TRBD2
clone_size: .

cdr3_nt: TGTGCCAGCAGTTCGGGACAGTACCTTAGACGGTACTTC
cdr3_aa: CASSSGQYLRRYF
v_call: TRBV6-2/TRBV6-3
j_call: TRBJ2-5
d_call: TRBD1
clone_size: few

cdr3_nt: TGCGCCGGCAGTGAGACAGAGCGGGGGACATACGAGCAGTACTTC
cdr3_aa: CAGSETERGTYEQYF
v_call: TRBV10-2
j_call: TRBJ2-7
d_call: TRBD2
clone_size: .

cdr3_nt: TGTGCCACCAGCAGAGCCAGAGTCGTCGCGGGCACCGGGGAGCTGTTTTTT
cdr3_aa: CATSRARVVAGTGELFF
v_call: TRBV15
j_call: TRBJ2-2
d_call: .
clone_size: few

cdr3_nt: TGTGCCAGCAGCCCGACAAACTATGGCTACACCTTC
cdr3_aa: CASSPTNYGYTF
v_call: TRBV6-1
j_call: TRBJ1-2
d_call: .
clone_size: .

cdr3_nt: TGTGCCAGCAGCTTTCAACGGGGCGGCACAGATACGCAGTATTTT
cdr3_aa: CASSFQRGGTDTQYF
v_call: TRBV7-9
j_call: TRBJ2-3
d_call: .
clone_size: .

cdr3_nt: TGTGCCATCAGTGATAGTATGGGGTATAGCAATCAGCCCCAGCATTTT
cdr3_aa: CAISDSMGYSNQPQHF
v_call: TRBV10-3
j_call: TRBJ1-5
d_call: .
clone_size: .

cdr3_nt: TGCAGTGCTAGGAAAGCAGGAGGAAATGAAAAACTGTTTTTT
cdr3_aa: CSARKAGGNEKLFF
v_call: TRBV20-1
j_call: TRBJ1-4
d_call: .
clone_size: once

cdr3_nt: TGTGCCAGCAGCTTAGCAGGGGGCTCGGAAAAACTGTTTTTT
cdr3_aa: CASSLAGGSEKLFF
v_call: TRBV7-9
j_call: TRBJ1-4
d_call: TRBD1
clone_size: .

cdr3_nt: TGTGCCAGCAGTTACCGGTGGAACACTGAAGCTTTCTTT
cdr3_aa: CASSYRWNTEAFF
v_call: TRBV6-5
j_call: TRBJ1-1
d_call: .
clone_size: .

cdr3_nt: TGTGCCACTAGCTTGGGAGGGGGAGAGACCCAGTACTTC
cdr3_aa: CATSLGGGETQYF
v_call: TRBV7-2
j_call: TRBJ2-5
d_call: .
clone_size: .

cdr3_nt: TGTGCCAGCAGCTTAGGGACAGGGTCTAGAGTCGAGCAGTACTTC
cdr3_aa: CASSLGTGSRVEQYF
v_call: TRBV11-2
j_call: TRBJ2-7
d_call: TRBD1
clone_size: .

cdr3_nt: TGTGCCAGCAGTTGGGACAGAAAGAGCTCCTACAATGAGCAGTTCTTC
cdr3_aa: CASSWDRKSSYNEQFF
v_call: TRBV6-5
j_call: TRBJ2-1
d_call: TRBD1
clone_size: few

cdr3_nt: TGTGCCAGCAGTTACTCTGGAGAGGGATCGAGAAACATTCAGTACTTC
cdr3_aa: CASSYSGEGSRNIQYF
v_call: TRBV6-5
j_call: TRBJ2-4
d_call: .
clone_size: .